This paragraph covers one T cell receptor (beta chain) sequence. The data derive from a study of blood T cells in healthy people across ages. Together with a sample-barcoded 5' primer, a J-beta primer mix was included in a second PCR lasting about 7 to 11 cycles. TCRdb reanalysed the 5' RACE reads using MiXCR and keeps one entry per CDR3 protein. The table shows about a million distinct CDR3 sequences, with 30% to 40% occurring only once. The CDR3 spans 12 residues. V lost 7 bases to trimming and J lost 13 bases, with 17 bases between them. CDR1 and CDR2 (germline): LNHDA, SQIVND (reference sequence).

This clonotype was obtained from a man between 18 and 29 years old in good health. J is TRBJ2-4 and V is TRBV19; D tentatively fits TRBD1 or TRBD2 (5 bases each). The sample taken for sequencing was blood. In nucleotides, the CDR3 is TGTGCCAGTACCGCCGGGACCGGAATCCAGTACTTC. Translation: CASTAGTGIQYF.